This passage covers 10 T cell receptor beta chains from one sample sequenced in a study of blood T cell repertoires in COVID-19. Using immunoSEQ multiplex PCR, the repertoire was profiled, and TCRdb retains in-frame clones only, with some absent. This table has 170,000 or so clones, around four fifths appearing once. The sample consisted of peripheral blood. The source is a man between 65 and 85 years old with active or convalescent COVID-19.

The chain carries TRBV6-5 and TRBJ2-5; TRBD1 aligns across 7 bases. The germline V gene has CDR1 MNHEY and CDR2 SVGAGI. Unmatched junction bases numbered 11, after V lost 11 bases and J lost 5 bases. The CDR3 is made up of 13 amino acids. CDR3: CAGNRGLAETQYF. The CDR3 DNA sequence: TGTGCCGGTAACAGGGGTTTAGCGGAGACCCAGTACTTC.

The rearrangement uses TRBV6-5 and TRBJ2-7, with D possibly TRBD1 on 5 matching bases. The germline V gene encodes CDR1 MNHEY and CDR2 SVGAGI. V was shortened by 0 bases and J by 6 bases, with 15 bases between the two germline ends. The CDR3 contains 15 residues. The CDR3 region is CASSYSIGVGLEQYF. CDR3 bases: TGTGCCAGCAGTTACTCGATAGGGGTCGGGCTCGAGCAGTACTTC.

The rearrangement links TRBV24-1 to TRBJ2-5; 7 bases line up with TRBD1. J gave up 1 base and V 2 bases, and 6 bases lay outside the gene matches. CDR3 length equals 16 residues. Germline lookup yields CDR1 KGHDR and CDR2 SFDVKD. The CDR3 sequence: CATSDSGTASQETQYF. In DNA, the CDR3 is TGTGCCACCAGTGATTCAGGGACAGCGTCCCAAGAGACCCAGTACTTC.

Only a few counts were recorded for this clone. The gene calls are TRBV7-8 and TRBJ1-2; 7 nucleotides match TRBD1. Germline V lookup: CDR1 SGHVS, CDR2 FQNEAQ. After removal of 4 bases from V and 3 bases from J, the junction contained 8 bases not matched to a gene. CDR3 size: 15 residues. CDR3: CASSSRQGMDYGYTF. The CDR3 DNA reads TGTGCCAGCAGCTCCAGACAGGGTATGGACTATGGCTACACCTTC.

The chain links TRBV5-6 to TRBJ2-5, with D maybe TRBD2 (7 bases). The CDR3 contains 16 residues. Germline CDR1 is SGHDT and CDR2 is YYEEEE. The V and J ends lost 4 bases and 5 bases respectively, with 21 bases between them. CDR3 in DNA: TGTGCCAGCAGCCACGGACCGGGCGGGGGCGGGGAGACCCAGTACTTC. Its translation is CASSHGPGGGGETQYF.

The CDR3 coding sequence is TGCGCCAGCAGGGCGGGAGCGGTAGGTAACGAGCAGTACTTC. The encoded protein is CASRAGAVGNEQYF. The J gene is TRBJ2-7, the V gene TRBV5-1; 7 bases line up with TRBD2. V shed 5 bases and J 5 bases; nucleotides not matched to a gene: 10. CDR3 length equals 14 residues. Germline-derived CDR1 and CDR2 are SGHRS and YFSETQ.

This clone was seen a handful of times. Other nucleotide sequences from this sample produce the same CDR3. The CDR3 loop reads CASSYSSGGKLFF. CDR3 in DNA: TGTGCCAGCAGTTACTCATCCGGGGGGAAACTGTTTTTT. The rearrangement uses TRBV6-5 and TRBJ1-4, with D possibly matching TRBD1 (5 bases). The V gene lost 0 bases and the J gene lost 11 bases, with 10 bases spanning the gap. The CDR3 totals 13 residues. The V gene's germline CDR1 is MNHEY and CDR2 SVGAGI.

The rearrangement links TRBV30 to TRBJ1-2; 12 nucleotides align to TRBD1. V lost 3 bases and J lost 7; bases outside the gene matches: 6. The CDR3 consists of 14 residues. Looked up from germline, CDR1 is GTSNPN and CDR2 is SVGIG (reference sequence). This CDR3 reads CAWSGTGGRSGYTF. The CDR3 nucleotides are TGTGCCTGGAGCGGGACAGGGGGCAGGTCTGGCTACACCTTC.

This chain links TRBV7-2 with TRBJ1-2, with 8 nucleotides matching TRBD1. Germline V CDR1 and CDR2: SGHTA, FQGNSA. The CDR3 contains 13 residues. V was pared by 5 bases and J by 5 bases, with 4 bases of the junction left unmatched. The CDR3 loop is CASSVGQGYGYTF. CDR3 nucleotide sequence: TGTGCCAGCAGCGTCGGACAGGGTTATGGCTACACCTTC.

J is TRBJ1-4 and V is TRBV9, with TRBD1 matching over 7 bases. Losses at the gene ends were 4 bases for V and 0 bases for J; bases not matched to a gene: 9. This CDR3 is built from 17 residues. Per the germline V gene, CDR1 is SGDLS and CDR2 is YYNGEE. CDR3: CASSISGTAPTNEKLFF. CDR3 DNA sequence: TGTGCCAGCAGCATTTCCGGGACAGCCCCAACTAATGAAAAACTGTTTTTT. The variable domain in full, with the rest retrieved from reference TRBV9 and TRBJ1-4, is DSGVTQTPKHLITATGQRVTLRCSPRSGDLSVYWYQQSLDQGLQFLIQYYNGEERAKGNILERFSAQQFPDLHSELNLSSLELGDSALYFCASSISGTAPTNEKLFFGSGTQLSVL.